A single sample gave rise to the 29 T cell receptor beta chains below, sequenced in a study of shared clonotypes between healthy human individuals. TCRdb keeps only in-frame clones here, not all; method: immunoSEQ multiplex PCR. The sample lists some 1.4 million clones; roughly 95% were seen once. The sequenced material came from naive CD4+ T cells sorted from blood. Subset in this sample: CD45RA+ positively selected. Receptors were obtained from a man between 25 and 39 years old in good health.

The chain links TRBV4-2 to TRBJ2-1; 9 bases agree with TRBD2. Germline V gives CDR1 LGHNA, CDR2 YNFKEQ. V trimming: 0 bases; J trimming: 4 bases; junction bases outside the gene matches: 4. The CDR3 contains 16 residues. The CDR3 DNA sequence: TGTGCCAGCAGCCAAGATATAGCGGGAGCGTACAATGAGCAGTTCTTC. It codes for CASSQDIAGAYNEQFF.

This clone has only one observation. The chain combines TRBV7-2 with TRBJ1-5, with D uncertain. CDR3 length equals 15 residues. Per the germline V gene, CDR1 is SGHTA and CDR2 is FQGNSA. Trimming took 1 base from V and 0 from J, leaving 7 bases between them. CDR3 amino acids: CASSLGDDSNQPQHF. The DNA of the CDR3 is TGTGCCAGCAGCTTAGGTGATGATAGCAATCAGCCCCAGCATTTT.

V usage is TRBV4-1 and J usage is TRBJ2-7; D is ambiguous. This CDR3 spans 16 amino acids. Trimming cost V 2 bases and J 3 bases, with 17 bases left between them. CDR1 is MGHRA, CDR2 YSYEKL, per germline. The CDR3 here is CASSQSTEGPYYEQYF. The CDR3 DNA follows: TGCGCCAGCAGCCAATCAACAGAAGGGCCCTACTACGAGCAGTACTTC.

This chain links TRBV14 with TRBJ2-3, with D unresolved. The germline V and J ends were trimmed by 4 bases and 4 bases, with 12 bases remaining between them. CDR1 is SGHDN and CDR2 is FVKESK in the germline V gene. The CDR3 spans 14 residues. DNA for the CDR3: TGTGCCAGCAGCCTCTTTTTGGGGTCAGATACGCAGTATTTT. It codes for CASSLFLGSDTQYF.

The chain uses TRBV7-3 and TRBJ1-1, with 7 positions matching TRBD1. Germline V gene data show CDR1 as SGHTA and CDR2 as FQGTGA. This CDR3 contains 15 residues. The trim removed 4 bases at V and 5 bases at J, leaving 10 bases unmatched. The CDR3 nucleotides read TGTGCCAGCAGCTCGAGTACAGGGGCCGGGACTGAAGCTTTCTTT. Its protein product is CASSSSTGAGTEAFF.

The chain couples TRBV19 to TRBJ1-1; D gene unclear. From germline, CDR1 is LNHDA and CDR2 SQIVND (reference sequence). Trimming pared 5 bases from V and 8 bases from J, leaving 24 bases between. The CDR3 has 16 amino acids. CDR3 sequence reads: CASSPGWTRHEREAFF. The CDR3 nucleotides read TGTGCCAGTAGTCCCGGGTGGACGCGCCATGAACGAGAAGCTTTCTTT.

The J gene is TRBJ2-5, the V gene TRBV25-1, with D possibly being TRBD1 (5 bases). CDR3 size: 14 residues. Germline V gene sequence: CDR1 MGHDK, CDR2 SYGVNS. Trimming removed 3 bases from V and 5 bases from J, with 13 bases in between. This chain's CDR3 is CASSDPRQLETQYF. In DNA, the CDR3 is TGTGCCAGCAGTGATCCGAGACAGCTGGAGACCCAGTACTTC.

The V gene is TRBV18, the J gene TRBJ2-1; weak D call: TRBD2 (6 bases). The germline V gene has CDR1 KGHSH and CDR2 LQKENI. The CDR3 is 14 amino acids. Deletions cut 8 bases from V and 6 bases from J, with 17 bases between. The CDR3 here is CASTWDFSPNEQFF. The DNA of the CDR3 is TGTGCCAGCACCTGGGACTTTTCCCCCAATGAGCAGTTCTTC.

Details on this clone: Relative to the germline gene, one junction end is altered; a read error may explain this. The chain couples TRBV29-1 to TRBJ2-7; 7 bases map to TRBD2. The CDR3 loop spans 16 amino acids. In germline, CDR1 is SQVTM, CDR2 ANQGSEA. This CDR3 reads CSVKEGHTGGRYEQYF. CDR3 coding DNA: TGCAGCGTTAAAGAGGGGCACACGGGGGGACGCTACGAGCAGTACTTC.

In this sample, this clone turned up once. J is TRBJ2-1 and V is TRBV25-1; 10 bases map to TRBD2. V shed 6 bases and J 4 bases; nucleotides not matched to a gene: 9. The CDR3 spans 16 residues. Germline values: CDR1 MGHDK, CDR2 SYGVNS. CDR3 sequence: CASSSTRTSGYNEQFF. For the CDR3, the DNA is TGTGCCAGCAGCTCGACCAGGACTAGCGGTTACAATGAGCAGTTCTTC.

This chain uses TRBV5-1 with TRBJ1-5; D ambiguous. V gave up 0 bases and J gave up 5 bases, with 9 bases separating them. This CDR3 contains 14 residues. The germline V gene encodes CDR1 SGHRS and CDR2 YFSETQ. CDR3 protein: CASSLGPSDQPQHF. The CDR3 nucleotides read TGCGCCAGCAGCTTGGGTCCATCTGATCAGCCCCAGCATTTT.

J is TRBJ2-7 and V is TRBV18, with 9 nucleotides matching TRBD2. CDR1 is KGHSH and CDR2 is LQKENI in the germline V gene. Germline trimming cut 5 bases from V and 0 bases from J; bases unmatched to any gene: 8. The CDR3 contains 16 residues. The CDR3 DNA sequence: TGTGCCAGCTCAGCAAGCGGGAGGCTTTACTCCTACGAGCAGTACTTC. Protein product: CASSASGRLYSYEQYF.

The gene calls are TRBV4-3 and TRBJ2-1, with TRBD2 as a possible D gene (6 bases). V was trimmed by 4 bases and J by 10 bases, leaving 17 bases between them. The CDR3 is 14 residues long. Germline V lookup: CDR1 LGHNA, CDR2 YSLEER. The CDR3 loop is CASSPRLRRDEQFF. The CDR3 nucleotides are TGCGCCAGCAGCCCACGATTGCGGCGGGACGAGCAGTTCTTC.

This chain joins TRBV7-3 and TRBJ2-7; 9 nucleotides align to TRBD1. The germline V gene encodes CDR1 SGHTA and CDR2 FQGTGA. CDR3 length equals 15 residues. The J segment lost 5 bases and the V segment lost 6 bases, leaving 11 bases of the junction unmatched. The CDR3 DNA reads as TGTGCCAGCAGTAGGACCGGGACAGGGAAGAACGAGCAGTACTTC. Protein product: CASSRTGTGKNEQYF.

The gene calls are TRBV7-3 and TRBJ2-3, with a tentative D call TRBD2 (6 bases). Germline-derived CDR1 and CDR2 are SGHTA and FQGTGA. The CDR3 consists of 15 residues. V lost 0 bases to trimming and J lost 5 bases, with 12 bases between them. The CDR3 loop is CASSLTSLEGDTQYF. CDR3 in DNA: TGTGCCAGCAGCTTAACGTCCCTGGAGGGAGATACGCAGTATTTT.

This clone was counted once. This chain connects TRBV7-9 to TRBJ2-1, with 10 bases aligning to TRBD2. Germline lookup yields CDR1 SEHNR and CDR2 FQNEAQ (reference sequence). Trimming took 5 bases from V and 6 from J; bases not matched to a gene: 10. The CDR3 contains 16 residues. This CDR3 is CASSLPSGSIGNEQFF. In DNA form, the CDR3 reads TGTGCCAGCAGCCTACCTAGCGGGAGTATCGGCAATGAGCAGTTCTTC.

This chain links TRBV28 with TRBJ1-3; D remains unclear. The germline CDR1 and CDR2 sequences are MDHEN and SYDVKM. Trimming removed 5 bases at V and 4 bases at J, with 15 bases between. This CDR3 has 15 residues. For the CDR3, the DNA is TGTGCCAGCAGTCCTGGCTCAGCTGCGGGAAACACCATATATTTT. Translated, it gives CASSPGSAAGNTIYF.

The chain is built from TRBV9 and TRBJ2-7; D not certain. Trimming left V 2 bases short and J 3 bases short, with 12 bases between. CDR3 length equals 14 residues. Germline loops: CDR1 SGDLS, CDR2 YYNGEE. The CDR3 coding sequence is TGTGCCAGCAGCGTTTCTGACACATACTACGAGCAGTACTTC. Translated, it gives CASSVSDTYYEQYF.

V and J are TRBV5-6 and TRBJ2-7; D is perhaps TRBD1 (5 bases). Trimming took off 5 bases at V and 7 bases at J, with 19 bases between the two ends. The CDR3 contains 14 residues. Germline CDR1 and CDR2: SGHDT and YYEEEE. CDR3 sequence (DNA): TGTGCCAGCAGGCCCCGCGGACATACTTGGGAGCAGTACTTC. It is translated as CASRPRGHTWEQYF.

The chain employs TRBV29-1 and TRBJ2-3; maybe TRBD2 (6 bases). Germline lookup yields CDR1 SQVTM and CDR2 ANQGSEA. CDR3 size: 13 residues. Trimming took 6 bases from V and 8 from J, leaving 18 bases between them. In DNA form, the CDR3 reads TGCAGCGTGAGGGGTCCGGGAGCCGCTACGCAGTATTTT. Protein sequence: CSVRGPGAATQYF.

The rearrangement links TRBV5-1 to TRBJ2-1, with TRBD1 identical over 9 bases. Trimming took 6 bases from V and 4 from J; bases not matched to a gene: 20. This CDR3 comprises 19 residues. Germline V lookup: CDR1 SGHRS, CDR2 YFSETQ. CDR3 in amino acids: CASKGRTGAADGLYNEQFF. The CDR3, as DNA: TGCGCCAGCAAGGGAAGGACAGGGGCAGCTGACGGACTTTACAATGAGCAGTTCTTC.

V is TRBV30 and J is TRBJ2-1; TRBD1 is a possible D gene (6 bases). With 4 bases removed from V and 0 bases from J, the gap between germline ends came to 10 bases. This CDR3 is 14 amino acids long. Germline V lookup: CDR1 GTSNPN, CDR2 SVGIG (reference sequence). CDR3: CAWKGDSSYNEQFF. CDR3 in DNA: TGTGCCTGGAAGGGGGATAGCTCCTACAATGAGCAGTTCTTC.

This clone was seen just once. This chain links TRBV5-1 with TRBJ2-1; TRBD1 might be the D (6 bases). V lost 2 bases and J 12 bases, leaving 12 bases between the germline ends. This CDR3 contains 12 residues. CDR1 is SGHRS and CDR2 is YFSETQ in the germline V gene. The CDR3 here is CASSFSQGLQFF. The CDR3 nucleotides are TGCGCCAGCAGCTTCTCACAGGGCTTGCAGTTCTTC.

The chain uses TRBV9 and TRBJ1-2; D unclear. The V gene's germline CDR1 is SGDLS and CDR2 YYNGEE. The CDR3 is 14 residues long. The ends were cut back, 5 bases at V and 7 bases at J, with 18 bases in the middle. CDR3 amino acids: CASRTEAKSGGYTF. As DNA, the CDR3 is TGTGCCAGCAGGACTGAAGCAAAGTCGGGTGGCTACACCTTC. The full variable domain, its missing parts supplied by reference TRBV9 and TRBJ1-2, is DSGVTQTPKHLITATGQRVTLRCSPRSGDLSVYWYQQSLDQGLQFLIQYYNGEERAKGNILERFSAQQFPDLHSELNLSSLELGDSALYFCASRTEAKSGGYTFGSGTRLTVV.

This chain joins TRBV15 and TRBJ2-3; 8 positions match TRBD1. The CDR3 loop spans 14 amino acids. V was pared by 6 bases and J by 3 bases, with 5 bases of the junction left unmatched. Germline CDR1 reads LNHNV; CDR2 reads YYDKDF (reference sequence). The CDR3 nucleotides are TGTGCCACCAGACAGGACAGGGCGACAGATACGCAGTATTTT. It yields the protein CATRQDRATDTQYF.

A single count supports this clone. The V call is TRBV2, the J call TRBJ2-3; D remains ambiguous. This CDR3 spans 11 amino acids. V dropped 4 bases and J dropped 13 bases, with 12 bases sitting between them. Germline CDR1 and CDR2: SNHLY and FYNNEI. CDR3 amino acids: CASSAMGYKYF. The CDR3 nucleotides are TGTGCCAGCAGTGCGATGGGTTACAAGTATTTT.

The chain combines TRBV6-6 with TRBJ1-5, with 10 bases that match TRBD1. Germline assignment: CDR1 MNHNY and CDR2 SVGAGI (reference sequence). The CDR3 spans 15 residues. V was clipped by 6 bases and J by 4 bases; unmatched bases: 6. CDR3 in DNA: TGTGCCAGCAGCCGGGACAGGGGCGTTAATCAGCCCCAGCATTTT. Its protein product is CASSRDRGVNQPQHF.

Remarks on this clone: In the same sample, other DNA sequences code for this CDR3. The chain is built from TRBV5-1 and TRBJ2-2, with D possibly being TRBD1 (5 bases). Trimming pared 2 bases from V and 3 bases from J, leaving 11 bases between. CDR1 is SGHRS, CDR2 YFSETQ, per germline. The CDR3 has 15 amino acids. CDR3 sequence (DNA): TGCGCCAGCAGCTTTCAGGGTACAGACACCGGGGAGCTGTTTTTT. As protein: CASSFQGTDTGELFF.

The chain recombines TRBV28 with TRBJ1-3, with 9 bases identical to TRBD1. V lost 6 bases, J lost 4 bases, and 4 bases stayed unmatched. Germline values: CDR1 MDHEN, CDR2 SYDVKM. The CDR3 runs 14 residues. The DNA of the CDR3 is TGTGCCAGCAGGGGACAGGGCATCGGAAACACCATATATTTT. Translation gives CASRGQGIGNTIYF.